The rows below give T cell receptor beta chains drawn from one sample of a study of T cell responses to AZD1222 COVID-19 vaccine. Here immunoSEQ multiplex PCR was the method, and the copy in TCRdb shows in-frame clones only, minus some. This repertoire shows about 140,000 clones, more than 80% found once; its top ten account for roughly 4.3%. The sequences come from peripheral blood, collected on day 0 of AZD1222 vaccination. The source is an adult in good health. The CDR3 runs from the conserved cysteine through the conserved F or W. A D gene is named only where the DNA matches it firmly.

d_call	v_call	j_call	cdr3_aa
NA	TRBV6-5	TRBJ2-5	CASSYGVARETQYF
TRBD1	TRBV19	TRBJ1-2	CASSTTTGGYGYTF
NA	TRBV28	TRBJ1-2	CASSLKGAWALPF
NA	TRBV6-2/TRBV6-3	TRBJ1-2	CASSYKIGGGYTF
NA	TRBV9	TRBJ2-2	CASSVVVGAYTGELFF
NA	TRBV30	TRBJ2-3	CAWSVGSDNTQYF
NA	TRBV19	TRBJ2-3	CASKGERGTDTQYF
TRBD2	TRBV7-6	TRBJ2-5	CASSPRERPKKETQYF
NA	TRBV3-1/TRBV3-2	TRBJ1-2	CASSRLEPNYGYTF
TRBD2	TRBV5-1	TRBJ2-1	CASSLGLATYNEQFF
NA	TRBV5-4	TRBJ2-5	CASSFGQTLETQYF
NA	TRBV29-1	TRBJ1-3	CSVAPRAGSGNTIYF
NA	TRBV5-1	TRBJ2-3	CASSGVAGTDTQYF
TRBD2	TRBV28	TRBJ2-3	CASSSPLLAGSTDTQYF
TRBD1	TRBV10-3	TRBJ1-1	CAIRGQDALEAFF
TRBD2	TRBV5-1	TRBJ2-5	CASSLMGTLAGQETQYF
NA	TRBV7-8	TRBJ1-2	CASSLRLQPRANYGYTF
TRBD1	TRBV6-5	TRBJ2-7	CASSQGTERREQYF
NA	TRBV4-1	TRBJ1-1	CASSQVEYGDEAFF
NA	TRBV5-1	TRBJ2-7	CASSLESSYEQYF
TRBD2	TRBV28	TRBJ2-7	CASSLSGLAKYEQYF
TRBD1	TRBV30	TRBJ1-1	CAWSAQGLGNTEAFF